The TCR beta chain described here comes from a study of blood T cell repertoires in COVID-19. Study-level information: PBMCs, B-cell-depleted T cells, or T cells were the source of the cDNA or gDNA that made up the material.

There are 16 residues in the CDR3. Germline V gene data show CDR1 as SSHAT and CDR2 as FNYEAQ (reference sequence). V shed 4 bases and J 7 bases; nucleotides not matched to a gene: 13. Generated by immunoSEQ multiplex PCR, the TCRdb table keeps only in-frame clones and is missing some. This sample has about 33,000 clones; about nine tenths occur once, and the top ten carry more than 20%. The chain joins TRBV7-7 to TRBJ1-5; 7 bases map to TRBD1. Source material: peripheral blood. The origin of this receptor is a woman older than 75 with active or convalescent COVID-19. CDR3 region: CASSSPGQTLDQPQHF. The CDR3 nucleotides read TGTGCCAGCAGCTCGCCGGGACAGACGTTAGACCAGCCCCAGCATTTT.